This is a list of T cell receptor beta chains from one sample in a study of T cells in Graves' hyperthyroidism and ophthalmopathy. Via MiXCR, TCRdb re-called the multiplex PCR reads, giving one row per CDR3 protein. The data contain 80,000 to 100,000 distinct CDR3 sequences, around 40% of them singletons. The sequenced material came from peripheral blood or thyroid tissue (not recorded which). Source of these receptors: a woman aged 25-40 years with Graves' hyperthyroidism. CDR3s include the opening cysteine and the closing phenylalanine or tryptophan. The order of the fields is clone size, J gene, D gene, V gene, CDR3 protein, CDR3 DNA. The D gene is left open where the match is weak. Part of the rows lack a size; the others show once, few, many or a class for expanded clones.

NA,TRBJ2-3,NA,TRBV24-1,CATCSQDRPQYF,TGTGCCACCTGCTCCCAAGATCGGCCTCAGTATTTT
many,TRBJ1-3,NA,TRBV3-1,CASSQQETGNTIYF,TGTGCCAGCAGCCAACAGGAGACTGGAAACACCATATATTTT
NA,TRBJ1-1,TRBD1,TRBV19,CASSTGTGYVTEAFF,TGTGCCAGTAGTACCGGGACAGGGTATGTAACTGAAGCTTTCTTT
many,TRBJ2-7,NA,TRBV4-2,CASSQEEGGTYEQYF,TGTGCCAGCAGCCAAGAGGAAGGCGGAACCTACGAGCAGTACTTC
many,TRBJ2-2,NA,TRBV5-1,CASSDWGSGTGELFF,TGCGCCAGCAGCGATTGGGGCAGCGGCACCGGGGAGCTGTTTTTT
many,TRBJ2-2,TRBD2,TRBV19,CASTGTSTGELFF,TGTGCCAGTACGGGGACTAGCACCGGGGAGCTGTTTTTT
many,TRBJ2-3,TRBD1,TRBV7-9,CASSFPLIDRAQYF,TGTGCCAGCAGCTTCCCGCTTATTGACAGGGCGCAGTATTTT
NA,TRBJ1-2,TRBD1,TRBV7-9,CASSPPPGQGAYTF,TGTGCCAGCAGCCCCCCCCCGGGACAGGGCGCCTACACCTTC
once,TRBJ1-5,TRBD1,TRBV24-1,CATSDQTGTVGQPQHF,TGTGCCACCAGTGACCAAACCGGGACAGTAGGACAGCCCCAGCATTTT
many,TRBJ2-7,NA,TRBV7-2,CASSPGVGSYEQYF,TGTGCCAGCAGCCCAGGGGTGGGCTCCTACGAGCAGTACTTC
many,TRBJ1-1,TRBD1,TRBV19,CASSIDLGTGVMNTEAFF,TGTGCCAGTAGTATAGATCTCGGGACAGGGGTGATGAACACTGAAGCTTTCTTT
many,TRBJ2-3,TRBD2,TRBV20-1,CSAVLLGAGSTDTQYF,TGCAGTGCGGTCCTCCTGGGAGCGGGAAGCACAGATACGCAGTATTTT
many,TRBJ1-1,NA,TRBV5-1,CASSLAGFNTEAFF,TGCGCCAGCAGCTTGGCCGGGTTTAACACTGAAGCTTTCTTT
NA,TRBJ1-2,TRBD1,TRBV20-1,CSASAGGAGGYTF,TGCAGTGCTAGTGCAGGGGGCGCAGGCGGCTACACCTTC
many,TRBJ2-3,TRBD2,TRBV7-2,CASSPLGLAGVTDTQYF,TGTGCCAGCAGCCCTCTGGGGCTAGCGGGAGTGACAGATACGCAGTATTTT
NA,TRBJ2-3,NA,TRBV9,CASSQEETGPDTQYF,TGTGCCAGCAGCCAAGAAGAAACAGGGCCAGATACGCAGTATTTT
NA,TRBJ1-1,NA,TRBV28,CAHSGLEQGNTEAFF,TGTGCCCACTCTGGTCTTGAACAAGGGAACACTGAAGCTTTCTTT
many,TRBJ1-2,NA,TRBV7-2,CASSFDSFYGYTF,TGTGCCAGCAGCTTCGACAGCTTCTATGGCTACACCTTC
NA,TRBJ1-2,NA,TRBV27,CASSFKGRDYGYTF,TGTGCCAGCAGTTTTAAGGGGCGCGACTATGGCTACACCTTC
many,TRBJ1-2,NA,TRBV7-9,CASSWGVRSQQGYTF,TGTGCCAGCAGCTGGGGAGTGCGGAGCCAGCAGGGCTACACCTTC
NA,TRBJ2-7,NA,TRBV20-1,CSAPASGTGVSEQYF,TGCAGTGCCCCTGCTAGCGGAACAGGGGTCTCCGAGCAGTACTTC
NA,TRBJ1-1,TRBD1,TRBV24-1,CATREQGGPNTEAFF,TGTGCCACCAGAGAACAAGGGGGCCCGAACACTGAAGCTTTCTTT
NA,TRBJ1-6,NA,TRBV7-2,CASSLAGDSPLHF,TGTGCCAGCAGCTTGGCGGGGGATTCACCCCTCCACTTT
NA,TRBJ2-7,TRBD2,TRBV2,CASMASGSRTGELYF,TGTGCCAGCATGGCTAGCGGGAGTCGTACCGGGGAGCTGTACTTC
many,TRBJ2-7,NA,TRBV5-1,CASINRPGSYEQYF,TGCGCCAGCATCAACCGCCCCGGATCTTACGAGCAGTACTTC
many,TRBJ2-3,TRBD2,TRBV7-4,CASSPRLGGSTDTQYF,TGTGCCAGCAGCCCGCGGCTCGGGGGGAGCACAGATACGCAGTATTTT
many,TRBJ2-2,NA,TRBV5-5,CASSADPRSTGELFF,TGTGCCAGCAGCGCGGACCCACGGAGCACCGGGGAGCTGTTTTTT
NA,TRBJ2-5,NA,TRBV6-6,CASSKNQGF,TGTGCCAGCAGCAAGAACCAGGGCTTC
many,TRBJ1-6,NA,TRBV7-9,CSSSLDSNNSPLHF,TGTTCCAGCAGCCTCGACAGTAATAATTCACCCCTCCACTTT
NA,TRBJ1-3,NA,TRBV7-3,CASSDPQAPGNTIYF,TGTGCCAGCAGCGATCCCCAGGCCCCTGGAAACACCATATATTTT
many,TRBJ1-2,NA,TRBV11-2,CASSLEGLYGYTF,TGTGCCAGCAGCTTAGAAGGGCTCTATGGCTACACCTTC
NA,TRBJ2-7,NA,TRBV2,CASRGDPLYYEQYF,TGTGCCAGCAGAGGTGACCCCCTTTACTACGAGCAGTACTTC
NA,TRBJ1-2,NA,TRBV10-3,CAISGGNYGYTF,TGTGCCATCAGTGGCGGTAACTATGGCTACACCTTC
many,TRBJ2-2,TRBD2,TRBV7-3,CASSLNLAGVPGELFF,TGTGCCAGCAGCTTAAATCTAGCGGGAGTCCCCGGGGAGCTGTTTTTT
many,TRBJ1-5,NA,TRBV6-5,CASTTTVENQPQHF,TGTGCCAGCACCACCACCGTGGAAAATCAGCCCCAGCATTTT
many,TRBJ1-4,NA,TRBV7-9,CASSSPGLQGEKLFF,TGTGCCAGCAGCTCTCCCGGGCTTCAAGGGGAAAAACTGTTTTTT